This T cell receptor beta chain comes out of a study of blood T cell repertoires in COVID-19. The length of the CDR3 is 18 residues. From germline, CDR1 is SGDLS and CDR2 YYNGEE. Trimming at V came to 0 bases and at J to 3 bases, leaving 10 bases not matched to a gene. In the authors' methods: Amplification of reference gene primers was used by the study to estimate nucleated cell counts. The repertoire was sequenced with immunoSEQ multiplex PCR; TCRdb's copy has only in-frame clones and lacks some. From that table come the V and J calls and clone size; the DNA was used to work out D and trimming. Here the sample spans about 30,000 clones, roughly 90% being singletons.

The sample taken for sequencing was peripheral blood. This chain uses TRBV9 with TRBJ2-1; 9 positions agree with TRBD1. This receptor was taken from a man between 65 and 85 years old with active or convalescent COVID-19. The CDR3 DNA follows: TGTGCCAGCAGCGTAGGTGTGCGCGGGACAGGGTTCTACAATGAGCAGTTCTTC. Translated, it gives CASSVGVRGTGFYNEQFF.